A single TCR beta chain is shown here with its context. The protocol was immunoSEQ multiplex PCR, while the TCRdb copy is restricted to in-frame clones and leaves out a portion. The data contain 35,000 or so clones, more than 75% of them singletons. The germline V gene has CDR1 MNHEY and CDR2 SMNVEV (reference sequence). V lost 4 bases to trimming and J lost 6 bases, with 12 bases between them. The CDR3 is made up of 14 amino acids. This sample is part of a study of OX40 agonist ivuxolimab in advanced cancers. About the research overall: Patients were infused with ivuxolimab every 2 weeks at 0.01 to 10 mg/kg. Enrollees could have had prior anti-PD-1, anti-PD-L1 or anti-CTLA-4 therapy, which approximately 40% had received. There were three patients with partial responses, one having hepatocellular carcinoma and two cutaneous melanoma.

The material sequenced was CD4+ or CD8+ T cells sorted from blood, taken in a trial of the OX40 agonist ivuxolimab. V usage is TRBV27 and J usage is TRBJ1-4, with D perhaps matching TRBD1 (5 bases). This clonotype was sampled from an adult with an advanced solid tumor such as melanoma, head and neck, liver or kidney cancer. The CDR3 DNA is TGTGCCAGCAGTTCAGTGGGGGGGGATGAAAAACTGTTTTTT. Its protein is CASSSVGGDEKLFF.